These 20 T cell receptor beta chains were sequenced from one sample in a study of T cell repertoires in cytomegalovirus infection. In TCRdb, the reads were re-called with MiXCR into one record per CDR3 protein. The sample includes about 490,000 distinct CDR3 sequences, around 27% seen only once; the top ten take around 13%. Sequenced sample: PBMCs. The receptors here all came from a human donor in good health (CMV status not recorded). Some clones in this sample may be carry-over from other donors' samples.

The CDR3 DNA sequence: TGTGCCAGTAGTATTCCCGGGACAGACATACTAGCCCACAATGAGCAGTTCTTC. It encodes CASSIPGTDILAHNEQFF. The chain couples TRBV19 to TRBJ2-1, with D possibly matching TRBD1 (7 bases). CDR1 and CDR2 (germline): LNHDA, SQIVND (reference sequence). Trimming stripped 3 bases from V and 5 bases from J, with 23 bases between. The CDR3 sequence is 18 residues long.

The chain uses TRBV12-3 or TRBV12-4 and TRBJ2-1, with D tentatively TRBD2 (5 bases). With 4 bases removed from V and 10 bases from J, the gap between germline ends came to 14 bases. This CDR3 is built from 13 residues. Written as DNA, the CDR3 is TGTGCCAGCAGTTCCAGCGGAGTTGAAGAGCAGTTCTTC. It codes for CASSSSGVEEQFF.

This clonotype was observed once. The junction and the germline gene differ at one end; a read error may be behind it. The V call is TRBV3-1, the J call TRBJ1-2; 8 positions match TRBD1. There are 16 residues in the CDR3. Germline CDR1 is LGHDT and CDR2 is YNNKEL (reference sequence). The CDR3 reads CASSHPTTTGADGYTF. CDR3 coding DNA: TGTGCCAGCAGCCACCCAACAACGACAGGGGCCGATGGGTACACCTTC.

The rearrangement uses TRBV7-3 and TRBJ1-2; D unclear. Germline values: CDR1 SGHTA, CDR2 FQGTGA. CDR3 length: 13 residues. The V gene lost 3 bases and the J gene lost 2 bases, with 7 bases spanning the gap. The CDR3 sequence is CASSFEANYGYTF. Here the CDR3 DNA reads TGTGCCAGCAGCTTTGAAGCGAACTATGGCTACACCTTC.

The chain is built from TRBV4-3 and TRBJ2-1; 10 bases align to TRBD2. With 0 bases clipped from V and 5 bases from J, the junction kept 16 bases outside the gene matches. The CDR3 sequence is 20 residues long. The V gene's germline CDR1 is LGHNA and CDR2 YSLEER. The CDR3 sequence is CASSQDTSGKSYHPNNEQFF. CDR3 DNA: TGCGCCAGCAGCCAAGATACTAGCGGGAAGTCCTACCACCCTAACAATGAGCAGTTCTTC.

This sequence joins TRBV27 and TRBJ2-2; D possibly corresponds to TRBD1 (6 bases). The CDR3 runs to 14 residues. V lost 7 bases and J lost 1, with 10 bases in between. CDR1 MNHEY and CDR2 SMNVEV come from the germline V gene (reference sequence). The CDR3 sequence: CASTRTVNTGELFF. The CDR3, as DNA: TGTGCCAGCACCCGGACAGTGAACACCGGGGAGCTGTTTTTT.

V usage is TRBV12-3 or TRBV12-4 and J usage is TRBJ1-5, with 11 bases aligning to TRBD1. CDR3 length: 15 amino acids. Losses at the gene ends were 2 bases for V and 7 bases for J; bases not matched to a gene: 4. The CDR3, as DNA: TGTGCCAGCAGTTTATCCGGACAGGGGGCACAGCCCCAGCATTTT. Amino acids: CASSLSGQGAQPQHF.

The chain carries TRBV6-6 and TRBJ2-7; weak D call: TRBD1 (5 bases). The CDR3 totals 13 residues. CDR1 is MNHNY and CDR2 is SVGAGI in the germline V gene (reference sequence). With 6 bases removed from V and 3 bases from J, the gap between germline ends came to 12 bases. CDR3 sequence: CASSRQWGYEQYV. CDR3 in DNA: TGTGCCAGCAGCAGACAGTGGGGCTACGAGCAGTACGTC.

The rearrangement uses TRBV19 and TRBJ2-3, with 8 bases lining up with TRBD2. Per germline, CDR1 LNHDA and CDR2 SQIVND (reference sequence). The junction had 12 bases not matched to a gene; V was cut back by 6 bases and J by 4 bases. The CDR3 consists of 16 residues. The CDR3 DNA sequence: TGTGCCAGTAGCCTCCAAGCGGGAGCAGTCGCAGATACGCAGTATTTT. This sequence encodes CASSLQAGAVADTQYF.

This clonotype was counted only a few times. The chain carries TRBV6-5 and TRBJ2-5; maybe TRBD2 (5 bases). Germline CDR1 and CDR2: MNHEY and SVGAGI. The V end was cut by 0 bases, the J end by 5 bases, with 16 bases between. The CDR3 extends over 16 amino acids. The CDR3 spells CASSYSRLPTRETQYF. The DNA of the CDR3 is TGTGCCAGCAGTTACTCGAGACTACCGACAAGGGAGACCCAGTACTTC.

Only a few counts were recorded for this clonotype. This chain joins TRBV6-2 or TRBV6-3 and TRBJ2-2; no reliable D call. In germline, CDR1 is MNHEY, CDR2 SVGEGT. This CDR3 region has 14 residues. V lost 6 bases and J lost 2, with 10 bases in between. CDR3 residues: CASSRPSNTGELFF. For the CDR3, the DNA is TGTGCCAGCAGCAGACCCAGTAACACCGGGGAGCTGTTTTTT.

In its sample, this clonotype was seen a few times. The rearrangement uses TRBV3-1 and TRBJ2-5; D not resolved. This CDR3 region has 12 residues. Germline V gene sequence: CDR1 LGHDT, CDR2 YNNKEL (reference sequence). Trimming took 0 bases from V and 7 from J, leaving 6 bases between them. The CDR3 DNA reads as TGTGCCAGCAGCCAAGAATCCCGGACCCAGTACTTC. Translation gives CASSQESRTQYF.

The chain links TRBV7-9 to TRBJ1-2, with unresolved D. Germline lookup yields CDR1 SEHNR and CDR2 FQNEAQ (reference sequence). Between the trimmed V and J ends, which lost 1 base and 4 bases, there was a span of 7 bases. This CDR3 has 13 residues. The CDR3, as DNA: TGTGCCAGCAGCTTAGGGATAGGCTATGGCTACACCTTC. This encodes CASSLGIGYGYTF.

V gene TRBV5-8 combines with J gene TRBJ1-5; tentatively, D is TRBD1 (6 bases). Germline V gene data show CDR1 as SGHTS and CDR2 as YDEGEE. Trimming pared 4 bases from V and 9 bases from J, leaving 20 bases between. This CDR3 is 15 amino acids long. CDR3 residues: CASSHSRGTLRPQHF. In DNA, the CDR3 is TGTGCCAGCAGCCATAGTCGCGGGACATTAAGGCCCCAGCATTTT.

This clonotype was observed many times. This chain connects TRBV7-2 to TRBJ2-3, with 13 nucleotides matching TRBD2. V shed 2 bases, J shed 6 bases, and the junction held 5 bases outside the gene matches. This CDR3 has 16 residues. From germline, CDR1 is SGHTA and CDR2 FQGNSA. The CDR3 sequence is CASSLRTSGSPDTQYF. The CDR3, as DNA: TGTGCCAGCAGCTTAAGGACTAGCGGGAGTCCTGATACGCAGTATTTT.

In nucleotides, the CDR3 is TGTGCCAGCAAGAACCCCGGCGGACAGGGCGGGCATGAGCAGTTCTTC. It codes for CASKNPGGQGGHEQFF. The chain links TRBV6-2 or TRBV6-3 to TRBJ2-1; 8 bases match TRBD1. V lost 7 bases to trimming and J lost 8 bases; unmatched junction nucleotides: 16. The CDR3 runs 16 residues. Germline V CDR1 and CDR2: MNHEY, SVGEGT.

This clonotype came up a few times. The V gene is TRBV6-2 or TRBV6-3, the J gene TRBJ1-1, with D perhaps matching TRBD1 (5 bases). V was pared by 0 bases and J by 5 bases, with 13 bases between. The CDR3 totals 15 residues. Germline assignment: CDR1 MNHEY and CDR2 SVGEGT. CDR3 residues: CASSYSRGIWTEAFF. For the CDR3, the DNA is TGTGCCAGCAGTTACTCGAGGGGTATATGGACTGAAGCTTTCTTT.

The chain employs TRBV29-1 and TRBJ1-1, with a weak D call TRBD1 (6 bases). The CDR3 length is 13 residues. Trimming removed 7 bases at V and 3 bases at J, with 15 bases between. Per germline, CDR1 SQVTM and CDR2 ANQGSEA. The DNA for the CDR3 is TGCAGCGGAAGGGAGGGGGAATACACTGAAGCTTTCTTT. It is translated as CSGREGEYTEAFF. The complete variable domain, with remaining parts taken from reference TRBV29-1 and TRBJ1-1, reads SAVISQKPSRDICQRGTSLTIQCQVDSQVTMMFWYRQQPGQSLTLIATANQGSEATYESGFVIDKFPISRPNLTFSTLTVSNMSPEDSSIYLCSGREGEYTEAFFGQGTRLTVV.

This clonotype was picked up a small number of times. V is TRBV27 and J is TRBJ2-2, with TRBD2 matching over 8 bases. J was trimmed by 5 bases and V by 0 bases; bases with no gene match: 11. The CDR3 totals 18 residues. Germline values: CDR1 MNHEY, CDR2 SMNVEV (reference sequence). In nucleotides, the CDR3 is TGTGCCAGCAGTTTATCGACACTAGCGGTCGAGAAGACCGGGGAGCTGTTTTTT. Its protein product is CASSLSTLAVEKTGELFF.

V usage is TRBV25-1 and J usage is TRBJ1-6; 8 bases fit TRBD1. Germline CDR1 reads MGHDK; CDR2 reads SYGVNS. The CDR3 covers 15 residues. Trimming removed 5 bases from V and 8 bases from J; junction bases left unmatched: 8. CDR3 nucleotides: TGTGCCAGCAGTCCCCTTGGGACAGGTCATTCACCCCTCCACTTT. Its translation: CASSPLGTGHSPLHF. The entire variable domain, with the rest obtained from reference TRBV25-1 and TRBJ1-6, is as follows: EADIYQTPRYLVIGTGKKITLECSQTMGHDKMYWYQQDPGMELHLIHYSYGVNSTEKGDLSSESTVSRIRTEHFPLTLESARPSHTSQYLCASSPLGTGHSPLHFGNGTRLTVT.